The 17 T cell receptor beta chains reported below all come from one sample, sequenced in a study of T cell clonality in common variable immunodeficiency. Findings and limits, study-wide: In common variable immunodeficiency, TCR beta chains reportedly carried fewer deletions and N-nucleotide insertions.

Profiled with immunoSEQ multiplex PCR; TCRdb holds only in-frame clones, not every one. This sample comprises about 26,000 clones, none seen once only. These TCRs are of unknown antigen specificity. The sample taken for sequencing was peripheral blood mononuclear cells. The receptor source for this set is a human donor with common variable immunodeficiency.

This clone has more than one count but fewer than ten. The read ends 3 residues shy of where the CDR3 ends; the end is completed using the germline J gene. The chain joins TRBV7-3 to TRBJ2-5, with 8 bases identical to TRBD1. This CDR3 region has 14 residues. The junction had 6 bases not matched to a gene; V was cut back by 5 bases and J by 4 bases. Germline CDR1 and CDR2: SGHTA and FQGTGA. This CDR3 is CASSPGQGGETQYF. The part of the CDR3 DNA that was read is TGTGCCAGCAGCCCTGGACAGGGTGGAGAGACC.

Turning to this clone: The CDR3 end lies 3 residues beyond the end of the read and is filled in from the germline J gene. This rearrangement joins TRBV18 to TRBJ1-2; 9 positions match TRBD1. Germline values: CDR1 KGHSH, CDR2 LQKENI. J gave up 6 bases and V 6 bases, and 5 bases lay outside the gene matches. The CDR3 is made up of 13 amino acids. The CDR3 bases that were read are TGTGCCAGCTCGCCTGGGACAGGGAATGGC. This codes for CASSPGTGNG. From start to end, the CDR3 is CASSPGTGNGYTF.

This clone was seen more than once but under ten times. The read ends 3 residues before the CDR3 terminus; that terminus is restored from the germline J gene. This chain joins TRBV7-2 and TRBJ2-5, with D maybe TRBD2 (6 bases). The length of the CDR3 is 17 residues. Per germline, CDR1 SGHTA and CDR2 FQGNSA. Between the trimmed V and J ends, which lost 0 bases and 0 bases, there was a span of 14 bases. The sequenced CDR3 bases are TGTGCCAGCAGCTTAGCGCCGGGACTGGGGGACCAAGAGACC. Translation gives CASSLAPGLGDQET. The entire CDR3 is CASSLAPGLGDQETQYF.

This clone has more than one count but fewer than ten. This chain's CDR3 is CASSEEAGAPDTQYF. The CDR3 bases that were read are TGTGCCAGCAGTGAAGAAGCTGGGGCCCCAGATACG. The chain uses TRBV2 and TRBJ2-3, with TRBD1 as a possible D gene (5 bases). The read gets to within 3 residues of the CDR3 end, and the germline J gene fills in the rest. The CDR3 length is 15 residues. V was cut by 1 base and J by 4 bases, with 12 bases left in between. CDR1 SNHLY and CDR2 FYNNEI come from the germline V gene.

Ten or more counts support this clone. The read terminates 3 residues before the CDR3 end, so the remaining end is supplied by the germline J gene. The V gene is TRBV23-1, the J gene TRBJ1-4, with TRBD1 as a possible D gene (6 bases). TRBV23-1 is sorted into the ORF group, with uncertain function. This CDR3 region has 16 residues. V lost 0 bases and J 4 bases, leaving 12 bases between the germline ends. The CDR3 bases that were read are TGCGCCAGCAGTCAATCCCCGACAGGCTATAATGAAAAA. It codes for CASSQSPTGYNEK. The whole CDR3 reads CASSQSPTGYNEKLFF.

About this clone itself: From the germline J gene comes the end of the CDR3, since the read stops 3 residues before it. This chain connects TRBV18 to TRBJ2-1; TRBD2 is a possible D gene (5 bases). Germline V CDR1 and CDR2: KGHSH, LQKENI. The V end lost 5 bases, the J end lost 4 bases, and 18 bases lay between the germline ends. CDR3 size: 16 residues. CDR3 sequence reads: CASSTRRGNGYNEQFF. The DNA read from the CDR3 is TGTGCCAGCTCAACACGCCGGGGTAACGGGTACAATGAG. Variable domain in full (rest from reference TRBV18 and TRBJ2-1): NAGVMQNPRHLVRRRGQEARLRCSPMKGHSHVYWYRQLPEEGLKFMVYLQKENIIDESGMPKERFSAEFPKEGPSILRIQQVVRGDSAAYFCASSTRRGNGYNEQFFGPGTRLTVL.

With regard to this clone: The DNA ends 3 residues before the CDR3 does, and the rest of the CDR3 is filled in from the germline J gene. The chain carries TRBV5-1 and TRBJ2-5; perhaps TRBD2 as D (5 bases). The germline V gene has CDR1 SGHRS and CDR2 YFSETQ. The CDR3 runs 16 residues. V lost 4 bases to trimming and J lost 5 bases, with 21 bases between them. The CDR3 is CASSKTASKPGETQYF. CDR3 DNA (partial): TGCGCCAGCAGCAAAACCGCCAGTAAGCCGGGGGAGACC.

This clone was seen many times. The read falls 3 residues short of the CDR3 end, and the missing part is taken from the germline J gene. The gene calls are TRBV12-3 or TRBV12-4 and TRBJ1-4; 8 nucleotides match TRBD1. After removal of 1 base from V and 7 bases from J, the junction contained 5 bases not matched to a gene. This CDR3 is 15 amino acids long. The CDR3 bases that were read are TGTGCCAGCAGTTTAGTAGGGGACAGGCCTGAAAAA. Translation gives CASSLVGDRPEK. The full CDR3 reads CASSLVGDRPEKLFF.

Partial CDR3 DNA: TGTGCCTGGAGTGTAGGGCTACAGAATTCACCC. Protein sequence: CAWSVGLQNSP. The entire CDR3 protein reads CAWSVGLQNSPLHF. This chain uses TRBV30 with TRBJ1-6, with unresolved D. Read sequence stops 3 residues before the CDR3 end, and the germline J gene provides the missing end. The CDR3 loop spans 14 amino acids. The ends were cut back, 0 bases at V and 7 bases at J, with 10 bases in the middle. The germline CDR1 and CDR2 sequences are GTSNPN and SVGIG (reference sequence). The entire variable domain, with the rest obtained from reference TRBV30 and TRBJ1-6, is as follows: SQTIHQWPATLVQPVGSPLSLECTVEGTSNPNLYWYRQAAGRGLQLLFYSVGIGQISSEVPQNLSASRPQDRQFILSSKKLLLSDSGFYLCAWSVGLQNSPLHFGNGTRLTVT.

CDR3 region: CASSIRDRVTGELFF. The covered CDR3 bases are TGTGCCAGTAGTATCCGTGACAGGGTAACCGGGGAG. The chain is built from TRBV19 and TRBJ2-2, with TRBD1 identical over 7 bases. The observed sequence ends 3 residues before the CDR3 terminus, with the missing tail filled in from the germline J gene. This CDR3 spans 15 amino acids. V shed 3 bases and J 5 bases; nucleotides not matched to a gene: 6. Looked up from germline, CDR1 is LNHDA and CDR2 is SQIVND (reference sequence).

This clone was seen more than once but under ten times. The sequenced part of the CDR3 DNA is TGCGCCAGCAGCTCACCCCGGGACTTAACCTACGAG. Protein product: CASSSPRDLTYE. The full CDR3 sequence reads CASSSPRDLTYEQYF. The chain employs TRBV5-1 and TRBJ2-7; tentative D call: TRBD2 (6 bases). Sequencing ends 3 residues short of the CDR3 end; the germline J gene provides the rest. Deletions cut 3 bases from V and 2 bases from J, with 15 bases between. This CDR3 has 15 amino acids. CDR1 is SGHRS, CDR2 YFSETQ, per germline.

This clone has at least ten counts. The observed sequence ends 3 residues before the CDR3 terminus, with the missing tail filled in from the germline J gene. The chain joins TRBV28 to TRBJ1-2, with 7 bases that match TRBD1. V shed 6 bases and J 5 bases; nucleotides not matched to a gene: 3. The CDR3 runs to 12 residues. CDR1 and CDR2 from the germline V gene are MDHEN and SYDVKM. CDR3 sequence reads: CASRMTGYGYTF. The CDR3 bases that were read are TGTGCCAGCAGGATGACAGGGTATGGC.

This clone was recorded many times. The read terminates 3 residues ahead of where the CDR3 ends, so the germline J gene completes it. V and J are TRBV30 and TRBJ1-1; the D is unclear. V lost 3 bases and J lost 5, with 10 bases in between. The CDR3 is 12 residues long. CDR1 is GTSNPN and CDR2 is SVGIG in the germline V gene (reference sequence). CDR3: CAWRAAGTEAFF. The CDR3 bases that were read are TGTGCCTGGAGAGCGGCGGGGACTGAA.

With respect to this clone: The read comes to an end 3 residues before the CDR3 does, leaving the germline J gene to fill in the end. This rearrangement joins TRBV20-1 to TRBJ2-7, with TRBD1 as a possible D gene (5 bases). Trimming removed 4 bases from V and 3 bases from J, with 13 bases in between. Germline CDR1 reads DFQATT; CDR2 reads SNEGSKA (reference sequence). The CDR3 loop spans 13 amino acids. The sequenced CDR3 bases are TGCAGTGCTACCGGACAAAACTTCTACGAG. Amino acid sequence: CSATGQNFYE. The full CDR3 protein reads CSATGQNFYEQYF.

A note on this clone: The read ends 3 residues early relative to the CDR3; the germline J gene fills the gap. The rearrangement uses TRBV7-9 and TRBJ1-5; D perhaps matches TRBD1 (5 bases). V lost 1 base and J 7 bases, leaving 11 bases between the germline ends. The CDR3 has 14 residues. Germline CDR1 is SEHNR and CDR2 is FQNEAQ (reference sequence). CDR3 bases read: TGTGCCAGCAGCTTAGGAGGGGCCAAGCAGCCC. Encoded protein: CASSLGGAKQP. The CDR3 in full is CASSLGGAKQPQHF.

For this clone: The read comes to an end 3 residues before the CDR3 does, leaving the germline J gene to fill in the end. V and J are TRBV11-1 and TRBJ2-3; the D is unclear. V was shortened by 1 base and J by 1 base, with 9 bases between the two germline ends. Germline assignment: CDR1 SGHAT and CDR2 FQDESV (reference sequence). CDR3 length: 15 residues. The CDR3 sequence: CASSLDFSGTDTQYF. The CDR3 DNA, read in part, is TGTGCCAGCAGCTTAGATTTCAGCGGCACAGATACG.

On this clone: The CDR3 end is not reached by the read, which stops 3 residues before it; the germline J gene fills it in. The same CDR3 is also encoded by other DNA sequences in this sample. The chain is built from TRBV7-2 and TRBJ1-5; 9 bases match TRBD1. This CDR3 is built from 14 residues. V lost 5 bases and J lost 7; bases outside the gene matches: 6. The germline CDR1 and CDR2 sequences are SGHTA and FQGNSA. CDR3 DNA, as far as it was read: TGTGCCAGCAGCCCGGACAGGGGAAACCAGCCC. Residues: CASSPDRGNQP. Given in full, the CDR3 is CASSPDRGNQPQHF.